The next 17 T cell receptor beta chains were all read from a single sample in a study of shared clonotypes between healthy human individuals (dated by TCRdb to the early 2020s). The method behind the library was the immunoSEQ multiplex PCR assay. TCRdb provides this immuneACCESS table in a form limited to in-frame rearrangements. Some clones are lacking; in checked studies, under half of them reflect an unresolved V gene, and why the rest are absent is not known. This sample comprises nearly 750,000 clones, roughly two thirds of them detected only once. Approximately 1.8% of the sample goes to the ten largest clones. Input material: memory CD4+ T cells sorted from blood. The sample's cell subset or site label, in plain terms: CD45RA-negative fraction. These receptors all stem from a woman in her twenties or thirties in good health.

This clone was counted only a few times. The V gene is TRBV28, the J gene TRBJ2-6; TRBD1 or TRBD2 may be the D gene (5 bases each). Trimming removed 6 bases from V and 4 bases from J, with 10 bases in between. CDR3 length: 14 amino acids. CDR1 is MDHEN and CDR2 is SYDVKM in the germline V gene. CDR3 coding DNA: TGTGCCAGCAGGGGACGGTCCGGGGCCAACGTCCTGACTTTC. Protein product: CASRGRSGANVLTF.

The V call is TRBV5-6, the J call TRBJ2-4; D may be TRBD1 (5 bases). V shed 5 bases and J shed 5 bases, with 17 bases lying between them. The CDR3 is 15 amino acids. Germline V gives CDR1 SGHDT, CDR2 YYEEEE. The CDR3 spells CASSSRGAIQNIQYF. CDR3 nucleotides: TGTGCCAGCAGTTCCCGTGGGGCAATCCAAAACATTCAGTACTTC.

The chain carries TRBV28 and TRBJ2-7, with TRBD2 identical over 11 bases. Germline V lookup: CDR1 MDHEN, CDR2 SYDVKM. The CDR3 extends over 14 amino acids. J gave up 2 bases and V 8 bases, and 5 bases lay outside the gene matches. CDR3 region: CASGLLAGAYEQYF. In DNA form, the CDR3 reads TGTGCCAGCGGCCTACTAGCGGGAGCCTACGAGCAGTACTTC.

Comment on this clone: This CDR3 is also generated by other DNA sequences in the sample. This chain links TRBV19 with TRBJ2-5; 10 bases agree with TRBD1. Germline CDR1 reads LNHDA; CDR2 reads SQIVND (reference sequence). This CDR3 contains 14 residues. V trimming: 3 bases; J trimming: 4 bases; junction bases outside the gene matches: 2. The CDR3 nucleotides read TGTGCCAGTAGTATGGACAGGGGGACAGAGACCCAGTACTTC. This gives the protein CASSMDRGTETQYF.

The V gene is TRBV18, the J gene TRBJ1-1; tentative D call: TRBD1 (6 bases). The V end was cut by 3 bases, the J end by 7 bases, with 12 bases between. CDR1 and CDR2 from the germline V gene are KGHSH and LQKENI. This CDR3 is built from 13 residues. In DNA, the CDR3 is TGTGCCAGCTCACCTCCGGGACACGGTGAAGCTTTCTTT. As protein: CASSPPGHGEAFF.

This chain joins TRBV5-5 and TRBJ2-7; TRBD2 might be the D (6 bases). Per the germline V gene, CDR1 is SGHKS and CDR2 is YYEKEE (reference sequence). V was shortened by 4 bases and J by 0 bases, with 14 bases between the two germline ends. CDR3 length: 15 amino acids. In DNA form, the CDR3 reads TGTGCCAGCAGCGCGGGGATTCTTAGCTCCTACGAGCAGTACTTC. It codes for CASSAGILSSYEQYF.

A few counts support this clone. V and J are TRBV30 and TRBJ1-1; 9 bases agree with TRBD1. The germline V gene encodes CDR1 GTSNPN and CDR2 SVGIG (reference sequence). This CDR3 is 15 amino acids long. The J segment lost 0 bases and the V segment lost 5 bases, leaving 7 bases of the junction unmatched. CDR3 nucleotides: TGTGCCTGGGAACGGGACAGGGTCATGAACACTGAAGCTTTCTTT. It yields the protein CAWERDRVMNTEAFF. Filled out from reference TRBV30 and TRBJ1-1, the complete variable domain reads SQTIHQWPATLVQPVGSPLSLECTVEGTSNPNLYWYRQAAGRGLQLLFYSVGIGQISSEVPQNLSASRPQDRQFILSSKKLLLSDSGFYLCAWERDRVMNTEAFFGQGTRLTVV.

The chain is built from TRBV27 and TRBJ2-3, with TRBD2 matching 9 bases. Trimming took 2 bases from V and 2 from J; bases not matched to a gene: 8. The CDR3 is 17 residues long. Germline CDR1 is MNHEY and CDR2 is SMNVEV (reference sequence). CDR3 DNA: TGTGCCAGCAGTTTACGGGGCGGGAGGGTCCTCACAGATACGCAGTATTTT. Translation gives CASSLRGGRVLTDTQYF.

The chain recombines TRBV7-2 with TRBJ1-2; D gene ambiguous. The germline gives CDR1 SGHTA, CDR2 FQGNSA. Deletions cut 1 base from V and 4 bases from J, with 10 bases between. This CDR3 comprises 14 residues. The CDR3 region is CASSLGEWSYGYTF. The DNA for the CDR3 is TGTGCCAGCAGCTTAGGGGAGTGGAGCTATGGCTACACCTTC.

V usage is TRBV6-4 and J usage is TRBJ1-1; TRBD1 aligns across 7 bases. J was trimmed by 7 bases and V by 6 bases; bases with no gene match: 11. This CDR3 is built from 14 residues. Germline V lookup: CDR1 MRHNA, CDR2 SNTAGT. In DNA, the CDR3 is TGTGCCAGCAGGCCGACAGGGCACTTCGTTGAAGCTTTCTTT. It encodes CASRPTGHFVEAFF.

The CDR3 loop reads CASSPWRGHTYEQYF. DNA of the CDR3: TGTGCCAGCTCACCATGGAGGGGGCACACCTACGAGCAGTACTTC. The rearrangement joins TRBV18 to TRBJ2-7; a possible D gene is TRBD1 (7 bases). The germline V gene has CDR1 KGHSH and CDR2 LQKENI. There are 15 residues in the CDR3. With 2 bases removed from V and 2 bases from J, the gap between germline ends came to 13 bases.

The V call is TRBV28, the J call TRBJ1-2; unclear D gene. Germline CDR1 MDHEN, CDR2 SYDVKM. The V and J ends lost 4 bases and 9 bases respectively, with 9 bases between them. The CDR3 contains 11 residues. CDR3 sequence: CASSSPARYTF. The CDR3 DNA is TGTGCCAGCAGTTCCCCTGCGCGCTACACCTTC.

The gene calls are TRBV5-1 and TRBJ2-1; 8 positions match TRBD1. The CDR3 contains 14 residues. The germline gives CDR1 SGHRS, CDR2 YFSETQ. The J segment lost 6 bases and the V segment lost 7 bases, leaving 9 bases of the junction unmatched. The CDR3: CASGQGTVPNEQFF. The CDR3 nucleotides are TGCGCCAGCGGACAGGGAACTGTTCCCAATGAGCAGTTCTTC.

The rearrangement links TRBV29-1 to TRBJ2-7; tentative D call: TRBD2 (5 bases). The length of the CDR3 is 13 residues. CDR1 is SQVTM, CDR2 ANQGSEA, per germline. Between the trimmed V and J ends, which lost 5 bases and 0 bases, there was a span of 11 bases. The CDR3 here is CSVQTRLSYEQYF. Written as DNA, the CDR3 is TGCAGCGTTCAAACTAGACTCTCCTACGAGCAGTACTTC.

The chain has TRBV5-1 and TRBJ2-3, with 8 bases identical to TRBD1. This CDR3 region has 15 residues. The J segment lost 8 bases and the V segment lost 4 bases, leaving 12 bases of the junction unmatched. The germline V gene has CDR1 SGHRS and CDR2 YFSETQ. The CDR3 loop is CASSQGTGTFGTQYF. The CDR3 bases are TGCGCCAGCAGCCAAGGGACAGGAACTTTCGGTACGCAGTATTTT.

This clone turned up a few times. This rearrangement joins TRBV6-5 to TRBJ1-5, with 8 bases matching TRBD1. Germline V gene sequence: CDR1 MNHEY, CDR2 SVGAGI. V gave up 8 bases and J gave up 4 bases; unmatched junction bases: 4. This CDR3 comprises 13 residues. The CDR3 sequence: CASGQGYNQPQHF. The CDR3 coding sequence is TGTGCCAGCGGACAGGGATATAATCAGCCCCAGCATTTT.

This chain joins TRBV28 and TRBJ1-5, with D hard to call. Germline CDR1 and CDR2: MDHEN and SYDVKM. The CDR3 extends over 15 amino acids. The V gene lost 7 bases and the J gene lost 5 bases, with 18 bases spanning the gap. DNA for the CDR3: TGTGCCAGCACCCCCGCCTTTGAACCTTATCAGCCCCAGCATTTT. Residues: CASTPAFEPYQPQHF.